A selection of T cell receptor beta chains follows, all from one sample in a study of cytomegalovirus exposure and HLA in healthy donors. Data came from immunoSEQ multiplex PCR; TCRdb stores just in-frame clones and leaves some out. The sample holds over 200,000 clones; over 70% are singletons and the top ten take around 2.8%. Sequenced sample: PBMCs. These TCRs come from a woman aged 55-70 years in good health and CMV-seropositive. CDR3s include the opening cysteine and the closing phenylalanine or tryptophan. The D gene is left open where the match is weak. Size is omitted from some rows. Given values are once, few, many or a class for expanded clones.

j_call,v_call,clone_size,d_call,cdr3_nt,cdr3_aa
TRBJ1-2,TRBV28,-,-,TGTGCCAGCAGGTCAGGGTCCATTGGCTACACCTTC,CASRSGSIGYTF
TRBJ2-3,TRBV2,-,TRBD2,TGTGCCAGCAGGGGAGGGACTAGCGGGAGGACAGATACGCAGTATTTT,CASRGGTSGRTDTQYF
TRBJ1-4,TRBV18,many,-,TGTGCCAGCTCACTCCCGGGGGACGCTGAAAAACTGTTTTTT,CASSLPGDAEKLFF
TRBJ1-1,TRBV5-1,-,-,TGCGCCAGCAGCGGACAAGGATCGAACACTGAAGCTTTCTTT,CASSGQGSNTEAFF
TRBJ1-1,TRBV5-1,-,-,TGCGCCAGCAGCCGGACAGCGAACACTGAAGCTTTCTTT,CASSRTANTEAFF
TRBJ2-1,TRBV5-1,few,TRBD2,TGCGCCAGCACATTGGGTGCGGGGGATGAGCAGTTCTTC,CASTLGAGDEQFF
TRBJ1-6,TRBV28,-,TRBD1,TGTGCCAGCAGTTTACCAGGGGGCGGTTCACCCCTCCACTTT,CASSLPGGGSPLHF
TRBJ1-2,TRBV6-5,-,-,TGTGCCAGCAGAGGGACAATCCTGTACGGCTACACCTTC,CASRGTILYGYTF
TRBJ2-1,TRBV13,-,TRBD2,TGTGCCAGCAGCTCCCGGGGGGGCAGGGTGGTTGGAGAGCAGTTCTTC,CASSSRGGRVVGEQFF
TRBJ2-7,TRBV7-6,-,TRBD1,TGTGCCAGCAGCTTAGATATGGGGACAGTCTCCTACGAGCAGTACTTC,CASSLDMGTVSYEQYF
TRBJ1-2,TRBV28,-,-,TGTGCCAGCAGTCCAGCCTCGGGGGGCTCTAACTATGGCTACACCTTC,CASSPASGGSNYGYTF
TRBJ2-5,TRBV18,-,TRBD1,TGTGCCAGCTCCCCGACAGGGGGGGAGAGGGAGACCCAGTACTTC,CASSPTGGERETQYF
TRBJ2-7,TRBV5-5,-,TRBD1,TGTGCCAGCAGGCGCACAGGGGGTGGCTACGAGCAGTACTTC,CASRRTGGGYEQYF
TRBJ2-7,TRBV5-1,-,TRBD1,TGCGCCAGCAGGTCGGGACAGGGGTCCGTGCAGTACTTC,CASRSGQGSVQYF
TRBJ2-7,TRBV7-8,-,TRBD2,TGTGCCAGCAGCTTAGGGGAGCGGGGGGGCATCTACGAGCAGTACTTC,CASSLGERGGIYEQYF
TRBJ2-1,TRBV5-1,-,TRBD1,TGCGCCAGCAGCTCGACAGGGACCCGACACAATGAGCAGTTCTTC,CASSSTGTRHNEQFF
TRBJ2-1,TRBV2,-,-,TGTGCCAGCAGTGAATACAGAAATACTGACTACAATGAGCAGTTCTTC,CASSEYRNTDYNEQFF
TRBJ1-2,TRBV5-1,-,TRBD1,TGCGCCAGCAGCCCGACCGGGACAGGGGGCACGAACTCGAGGGGCTACACCTTC,CASSPTGTGGTNSRGYTF
TRBJ1-2,TRBV4-2,few,TRBD1,TGTGCCAGCAGCCAAGCCTATGGACAGGTCGGAGATGGCTACACCTTC,CASSQAYGQVGDGYTF
TRBJ2-3,TRBV6-6,once,TRBD1,TGTGCCAGCAGTACAACAGGGGAAGGTCCAGATACGCAGTATTTT,CASSTTGEGPDTQYF
TRBJ2-7,TRBV29-1,-,-,TGCAGCGTCCGGCAGGGGGGTTTCGGCGAGCAGTACTTC,CSVRQGGFGEQYF
TRBJ2-7,TRBV2,-,-,TGTGCCAGCAGAGCCAGGACAACTACCTACGAGCAGTACTTC,CASRARTTTYEQYF
TRBJ1-1,TRBV10-3,-,-,TGTGCCATCAGACAGGGGAACACTGAAGCTTTCTTT,CAIRQGNTEAFF
TRBJ2-5,TRBV7-2,once,-,TGTGCCAGCAGCCGCTCGTCTGGCAGGGAAGAGACCCAGTACTTC,CASSRSSGREETQYF
TRBJ2-3,TRBV5-4,-,-,TGTGCCAGCAGCCCGCCGGTTGACTCCGATACGCAGTATTTT,CASSPPVDSDTQYF
TRBJ1-1,TRBV4-1,once,-,TGCGCCAGCAGCCAATTCTCCTGGGGGGACACTGAAGCTTTCTTT,CASSQFSWGDTEAFF
TRBJ2-5,TRBV19,once,TRBD2,TGTGCCAGCAGGACTAGCGGGGGGAACCAAGAGACCCAGTACTTC,CASRTSGGNQETQYF
TRBJ2-7,TRBV5-6,-,-,TGTGCCAGCAGCATCCGACTAGGGGACGAGCAGTACTTC,CASSIRLGDEQYF
TRBJ2-5,TRBV28,-,-,TGTGCCAGCAGATTGTTAGCAAGCGAGACCCAGTACTTC,CASRLLASETQYF
TRBJ2-7,TRBV6-5,-,-,TGTGCCAGCAGTCGATTGGGCCCTAGCGACGAGCAGTACTTC,CASSRLGPSDEQYF
TRBJ1-4,TRBV5-8,few,-,TGTGCCAGCAGACTGACCGGGACACGAGATGAAAAACTGTTTTTT,CASRLTGTRDEKLFF
TRBJ1-4,TRBV9,-,-,TGTGCCAGCAGCCCCGGGACACGAAATAATGAAAAACTGTTTTTT,CASSPGTRNNEKLFF
TRBJ1-5,TRBV5-6,-,-,TGTGCCAGCAGCTTGGGAGTACGGGTTAGACAGCCCCAGCATTTT,CASSLGVRVRQPQHF
TRBJ1-4,TRBV5-4,-,-,TGTGCCAGCAGCTTGGGCGGGGACCGTGACGAAAAACTGTTTTTT,CASSLGGDRDEKLFF
TRBJ1-1,TRBV11-3,-,-,TGTGCCAGCAGCTTAGGGCAGACTAACACTGAAGCTTTCTTT,CASSLGQTNTEAFF
TRBJ2-5,TRBV6-1,-,-,TGTGCCAGCAGTGAAACAGGGCCCCCTTTCAAAGAGACCCAGTACTTC,CASSETGPPFKETQYF
TRBJ2-7,TRBV28,-,TRBD2,TGTGCCAGCCGGGGAGTAGCGGGGTCCTACGAGCAGTACTTC,CASRGVAGSYEQYF
TRBJ1-1,TRBV10-3,-,-,TGTGCCATCAGTGAGGACAGCTGGGTGAACACTGAAGCTTTCTTT,CAISEDSWVNTEAFF
TRBJ2-7,TRBV6-5,-,-,TGTGCCAGCAGTTATCGTTCGGGGGATTACGAGCAGTACTTC,CASSYRSGDYEQYF
TRBJ1-6,TRBV5-1,-,-,TGCGCCAGCAGCTTGGTGCGGAATTCACCCCTCCACTTT,CASSLVRNSPLHF
TRBJ1-1,TRBV6-1,-,TRBD1,TGTGCCAGCAGTGAATCCGGGACAGCAGCTTTCTTT,CASSESGTAAFF
TRBJ1-2,TRBV5-4,-,-,TGTGCCAGCAGTCGGGCGGGGTTCGGATATGGCTACACCTTC,CASSRAGFGYGYTF
TRBJ1-1,TRBV27,few,-,TGTGCCAGCAGGGCCTTATACACTGAAGCTTTCTTT,CASRALYTEAFF
TRBJ2-3,TRBV10-1,-,TRBD2,TGCGCCAGCAGTGACATTAGCGGGGAATCCACAGATACGCAGTATTTT,CASSDISGESTDTQYF
TRBJ2-5,TRBV7-8,once,TRBD2,TGTGCCAGCAGCTTCACTAGCGGGGGTGCCCAAGAGACCCAGTACTTC,CASSFTSGGAQETQYF
TRBJ1-2,TRBV13,-,-,TGTGCCAGCAGCTTAGGCCTGAGAGGTTCCTATGGCTACACCTTC,CASSLGLRGSYGYTF
TRBJ2-3,TRBV5-1,-,TRBD2,TGCGCCAGCAGCGAACCTACTAGCGGGGGGGCCGAAACGCAGTATTTT,CASSEPTSGGAETQYF